This T cell receptor beta chain comes out of a study of CD8 T cells in ankylosing spondylitis. MiXCR, applied by TCRdb to the 5' RACE reads, yields one record per CDR3 protein. The profile shows about 250,000 distinct CDR3 sequences, about 30% of them singletons. The study, taken as a whole, reports: A motif in TCR beta, a set of seven to nine highly homologous variants, appeared characteristic of ankylosing spondylitis blood.

A note on this clonotype: Its antigen is not known.

Germline V gene sequence: CDR1 SGHDN, CDR2 FVKESK. V lost 4 bases and J lost 2, with 8 bases in between. The CDR3 spans 13 residues. The receptor's source is a male donor with ankylosing spondylitis or in good health (not recorded which). The sequenced sample consisted of blood, either unsorted or a sorted T cell fraction (not recorded which). This chain connects TRBV14 to TRBJ2-5; perhaps TRBD1 as D (5 bases). The CDR3, as DNA: TGTGCCAGCAGCCGACAGTTACAAGAGACCCAGTACTTC. Translated, it gives CASSRQLQETQYF.